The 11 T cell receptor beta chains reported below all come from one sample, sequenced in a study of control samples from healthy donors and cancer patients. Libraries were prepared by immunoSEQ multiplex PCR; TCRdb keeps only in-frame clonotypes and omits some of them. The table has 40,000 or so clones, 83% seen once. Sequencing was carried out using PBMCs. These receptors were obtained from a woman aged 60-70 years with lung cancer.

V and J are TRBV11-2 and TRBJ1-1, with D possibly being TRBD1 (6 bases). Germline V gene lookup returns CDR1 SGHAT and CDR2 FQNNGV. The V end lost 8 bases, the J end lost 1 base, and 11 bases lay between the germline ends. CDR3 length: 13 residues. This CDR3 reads CASAYRENTEAFF. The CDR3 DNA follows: TGTGCCAGCGCCTACAGGGAGAACACTGAAGCTTTCTTT.

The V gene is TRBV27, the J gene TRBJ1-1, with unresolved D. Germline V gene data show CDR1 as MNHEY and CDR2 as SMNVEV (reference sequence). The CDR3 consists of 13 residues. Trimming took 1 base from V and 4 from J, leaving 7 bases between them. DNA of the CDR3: TGTGCCAGCAGTTTATATCGGGGCACTGAAGCTTTCTTT. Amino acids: CASSLYRGTEAFF.

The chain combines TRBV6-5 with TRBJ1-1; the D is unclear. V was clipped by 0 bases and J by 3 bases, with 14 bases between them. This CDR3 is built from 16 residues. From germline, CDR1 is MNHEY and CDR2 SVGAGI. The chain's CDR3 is CASSYSTVGTDTEAFF. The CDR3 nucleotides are TGTGCCAGCAGTTACTCGACGGTGGGAACGGACACTGAAGCTTTCTTT.

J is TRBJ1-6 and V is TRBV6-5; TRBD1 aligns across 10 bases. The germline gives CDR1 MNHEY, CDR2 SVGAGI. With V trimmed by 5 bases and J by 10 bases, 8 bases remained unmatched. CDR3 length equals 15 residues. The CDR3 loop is CASSTTGTGESPLHF. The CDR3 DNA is TGTGCCAGCAGTACTACCGGGACAGGGGAATCACCCCTCCACTTT.

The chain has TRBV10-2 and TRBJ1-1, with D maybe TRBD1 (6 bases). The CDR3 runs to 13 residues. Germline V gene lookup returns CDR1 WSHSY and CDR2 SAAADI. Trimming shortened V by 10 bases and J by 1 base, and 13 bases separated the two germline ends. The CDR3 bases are TGCGCCACCTCCGGACAGAGGAACACTGAAGCTTTCTTT. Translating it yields CATSGQRNTEAFF.

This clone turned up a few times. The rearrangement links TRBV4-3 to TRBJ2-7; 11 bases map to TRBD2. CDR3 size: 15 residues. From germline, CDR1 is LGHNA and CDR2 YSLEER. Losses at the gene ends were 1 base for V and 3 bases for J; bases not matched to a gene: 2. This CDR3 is CASSQALAGGYEQYF. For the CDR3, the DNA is TGCGCCAGCAGCCAAGCTCTAGCGGGAGGCTACGAGCAGTACTTC.

The CDR3 protein is CASSEIGSGNTIYF. DNA of the CDR3: TGTGCCAGCAGTGAAATAGGGTCTGGAAACACCATATATTTT. V gene TRBV2 combines with J gene TRBJ1-3; no firm D call. The CDR3 consists of 14 residues. Trimming stripped 2 bases from V and 1 base from J, with 6 bases between. Germline CDR1 and CDR2: SNHLY and FYNNEI. Using reference TRBV2 and TRBJ1-3 for the parts outside the CDR3, the full variable domain is EPEVTQTPSHQVTQMGQEVILRCVPISNHLYFYWYRQILGQKVEFLVSFYNNEISEKSEIFDDQFSVERPDGSNFTLKIRSTKLEDSAMYFCASSEIGSGNTIYFGEGSWLTVV.

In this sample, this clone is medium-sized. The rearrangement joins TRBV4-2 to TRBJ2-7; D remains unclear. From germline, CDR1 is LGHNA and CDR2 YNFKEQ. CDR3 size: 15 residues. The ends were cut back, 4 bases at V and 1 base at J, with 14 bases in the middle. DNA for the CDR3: TGTGCCAGCAGCCCCTCCCGACTCCGATCCTACGAGCAGTACTTC. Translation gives CASSPSRLRSYEQYF.

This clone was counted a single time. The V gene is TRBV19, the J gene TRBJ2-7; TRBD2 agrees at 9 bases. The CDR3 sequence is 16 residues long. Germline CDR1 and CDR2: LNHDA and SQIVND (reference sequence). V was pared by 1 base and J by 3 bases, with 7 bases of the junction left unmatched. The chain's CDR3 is CASSIAREGTLYEQYF. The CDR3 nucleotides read TGTGCCAGTAGTATAGCGCGGGAGGGAACCCTCTACGAGCAGTACTTC.

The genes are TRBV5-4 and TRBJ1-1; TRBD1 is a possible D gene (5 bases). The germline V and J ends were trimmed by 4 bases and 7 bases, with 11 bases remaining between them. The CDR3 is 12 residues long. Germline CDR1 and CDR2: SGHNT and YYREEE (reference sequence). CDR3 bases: TGTGCCAGCAGCCCCCTGGGGGATGAAGCTTTCTTT. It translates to CASSPLGDEAFF.

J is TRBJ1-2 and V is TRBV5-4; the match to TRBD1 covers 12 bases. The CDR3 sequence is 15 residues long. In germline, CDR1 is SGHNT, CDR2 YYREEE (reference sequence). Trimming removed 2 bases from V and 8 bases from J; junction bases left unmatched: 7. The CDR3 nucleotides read TGTGCCAGCAGCTTACCGGGACAGGGGGCGCGGGGCTACACCTTC. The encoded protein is CASSLPGQGARGYTF.